This TCR beta chain is from a study of cytomegalovirus exposure and HLA in healthy donors. Only in-frame clones appear in the TCRdb table, and some are missing; sequencing was by immunoSEQ multiplex PCR. The sample holds 90,000 to 130,000 clones, approximately 87% seen once. This CDR3 is 12 amino acids long. Deletions cut 4 bases from V and 3 bases from J, with 10 bases between. The germline gives CDR1 SQVTM, CDR2 ANQGSEA. The sequence derives from a woman in her thirties in good health and CMV-seropositive. The chain joins TRBV29-1 to TRBJ2-7; no reliable D call. The sample was PBMCs. This CDR3 is CSVGQIDYEQYF. The DNA for the CDR3 is TGCAGCGTTGGGCAGATTGACTACGAGCAGTACTTC.